The source of this T cell receptor beta chain is a study of blood T cell repertoires in COVID-19. At the level of the study: PBMCs, B-cell-depleted T cells, or T cells were the source of the cDNA or gDNA that made up the material.

Trimming left V 0 bases short and J 1 base short, with 10 bases between. The germline CDR1 and CDR2 sequences are MDHEN and SYDVKM. The CDR3 consists of 15 residues. Clones were sequenced by immunoSEQ multiplex PCR, and TCRdb holds only the in-frame ones, with some missing. In the table there are 400,000 to 550,000 clones, around 89% of which are singletons. Material for sequencing was peripheral blood. The TCR originated in a woman in her twenties or thirties with acute or convalescent COVID-19. The rearrangement links TRBV28 to TRBJ2-7, with TRBD1 as a possible D gene (6 bases). CDR3 sequence: CASSLWGARSYEQYF. Written as DNA, the CDR3 is TGTGCCAGCAGTTTATGGGGGGCGCGTTCCTACGAGCAGTACTTC. The full variable domain, with the rest looked up from reference TRBV28 and TRBJ2-7, is DVKVTQSSRYLVKRTGEKVFLECVQDMDHENMFWYRQDPGLGLRLIYFSYDVKMKEKGDIPEGYSVSREKKERFSLILESASTNQTSMYLCASSLWGARSYEQYFGPGTRLTVT.